This T cell receptor (beta chain) was captured in a study of CD8 T cells in ankylosing spondylitis. Study-wide results and caveats: Reportedly, disease-linked clones are significantly enriched in ankylosing spondylitis patients' matched synovial fluid. In ankylosing spondylitis blood, a motif of about eight highly homologous TCR beta variants appeared characteristic.

TCRdb redid the calling of the 5' RACE reads with MiXCR, one entry per CDR3 protein. The sample yields about 460,000 distinct CDR3 sequences, 5.3% seen once. Ten or more counts support this clonotype. Its antigen is still unknown. This CDR3 comprises 15 residues. CDR1 and CDR2 from the germline V gene are MNHEY and SMNVEV (reference sequence). V lost 4 bases and J 0 bases, leaving 12 bases between the germline ends. The rearrangement uses TRBV27 and TRBJ2-5; D is uncertain. The TCR sequence derives from a male donor with ankylosing spondylitis. Source material: blood, either unsorted or a sorted T cell fraction (not recorded which). The DNA for the CDR3 is TGTGCCAGCAGTTCCTGGACGGAAGACCAAGAGACCCAGTACTTC. This sequence encodes CASSSWTEDQETQYF.